Below are 15 T cell receptor beta chains sequenced from a single sample in a study of cytomegalovirus exposure and HLA in healthy donors. PCR used 60 Vbeta primers and 13 Jbeta primers. Profiled with immunoSEQ multiplex PCR; TCRdb holds only in-frame clones, not every one. The sample includes some 180,000 clones, roughly four fifths of them seen just once. Input material: PBMCs. The receptors were sampled from a man aged 25-45 years in good health and CMV-seronegative.

The V and J genes are TRBV14 and TRBJ2-3, with 12 bases aligning to TRBD2. Germline CDR1 reads SGHDN; CDR2 reads FVKESK. The CDR3 totals 18 residues. V was pared by 5 bases and J by 2 bases, with 11 bases of the junction left unmatched. CDR3 sequence (DNA): TGTGCCAGCAGCAGGAGGACTAGCGGGGCCACCCTCACAGATACGCAGTATTTT. The encoded protein is CASSRRTSGATLTDTQYF.

The rearrangement links TRBV5-1 to TRBJ2-7, with 8 positions matching TRBD1. The CDR3 has 14 amino acids. Germline CDR1 is SGHRS and CDR2 is YFSETQ. Trimming at V came to 3 bases and at J to 2 bases, leaving 4 bases not matched to a gene. The CDR3 coding sequence is TGCGCCAGCAGCTCGGGGACAGGACCCTACGAGCAGTACTTC. Protein sequence: CASSSGTGPYEQYF.

The CDR3 bases are TGTGCCAGCAGCGCGGTAGGACAGGGTTACGAGCAGTACTTC. Protein sequence: CASSAVGQGYEQYF. The V and J genes are TRBV5-4 and TRBJ2-7; 8 bases agree with TRBD1. The CDR3 is 14 amino acids. V lost 4 bases to trimming and J lost 4 bases; unmatched junction nucleotides: 7. Germline V gene lookup returns CDR1 SGHNT and CDR2 YYREEE (reference sequence).

The chain couples TRBV5-6 to TRBJ2-7; 7 positions agree with TRBD1. Germline CDR1 SGHDT, CDR2 YYEEEE. V was clipped by 1 base and J by 6 bases; unmatched bases: 13. The CDR3 contains 16 residues. CDR3 nucleotide sequence: TGTGCCAGCAGCTTGATAGGGACAGCCAAGGTCTCCGAGCAGTACTTC. Translated, it gives CASSLIGTAKVSEQYF.

This chain uses TRBV28 with TRBJ1-2; unclear D gene. CDR1 MDHEN and CDR2 SYDVKM come from the germline V gene. The CDR3 is 15 residues long. Trimming removed 4 bases from V and 0 bases from J, with 12 bases in between. The CDR3 bases are TGTGCCAGCAGTTGGGTGGCAGCGGCTAACTATGGCTACACCTTC. Translated, it gives CASSWVAAANYGYTF.

CDR3 nucleotide sequence: TGCGCCAGCAGCCAAGATCAGGGGGCGAGAAACACCATATATTTT. Translation gives CASSQDQGARNTIYF. J is TRBJ1-3 and V is TRBV4-1, with TRBD1 matching 8 bases. The J segment lost 5 bases and the V segment lost 0 bases, leaving 3 bases of the junction unmatched. Germline CDR1 reads MGHRA; CDR2 reads YSYEKL. This CDR3 is built from 15 residues.

About this clone itself: At one end, the junction sequence differs from germline, possibly due to a read error. Other DNA sequences in the same sample also yield this CDR3. The chain has TRBV25-1 and TRBJ1-3; 9 nucleotides match TRBD1. Germline CDR1 and CDR2: MGHDK and SYGVNS. The CDR3 loop spans 15 amino acids. For the CDR3, the DNA is TGCGCCAGCAGTTATGGACAGGGGACTGGAAACACCATATATTTT. It codes for CASSYGQGTGNTIYF.

The chain joins TRBV1 to TRBJ2-5; the tabulated D call, TRBD2, remains unverified against the DNA. TRBV1 is a pseudogene segment. CDR3 size: 17 residues. In DNA, the CDR3 is TGCACCAGCAGCCACGATCGCCCTAGCAGGACCCAAGAGACCCAGTACTTC. Its protein product is CTSSHDRPSRTQETQYF.

V and J are TRBV10-3 and TRBJ1-5, with 10 bases lining up with TRBD1. Looked up from germline, CDR1 is ENHRY and CDR2 is SYGVKD. The CDR3 is 14 amino acids. V lost 10 bases and J lost 7; bases outside the gene matches: 10. CDR3 in DNA: TGTGCCACGGCGGATGGACAGGGGGAACAGCCCCAGCATTTT. Residues: CATADGQGEQPQHF.

The chain combines TRBV29-1 with TRBJ1-1; no reliable D call. With 5 bases removed from V and 8 bases from J, the gap between germline ends came to 12 bases. Germline lookup yields CDR1 SQVTM and CDR2 ANQGSEA. This CDR3 is built from 11 residues. The CDR3 sequence is CSVMVGLEAFF. The CDR3 coding sequence is TGCAGCGTTATGGTGGGCTTGGAAGCTTTCTTT. Supplemented by reference TRBV29-1 and TRBJ1-1, the full variable domain reads SAVISQKPSRDICQRGTSLTIQCQVDSQVTMMFWYRQQPGQSLTLIATANQGSEATYESGFVIDKFPISRPNLTFSTLTVSNMSPEDSSIYLCSVMVGLEAFFGQGTRLTVV.

The chain joins TRBV18 to TRBJ2-1; D is ambiguous. The V gene's germline CDR1 is KGHSH and CDR2 LQKENI. The CDR3 is made up of 14 amino acids. The germline V and J ends were trimmed by 0 bases and 6 bases, with 9 bases remaining between them. CDR3 residues: CASSPPPLGNEQFF. The CDR3 nucleotides read TGTGCCAGCTCACCACCTCCGCTCGGCAATGAGCAGTTCTTC.

The rearrangement links TRBV19 to TRBJ2-3; 7 positions agree with TRBD1. The germline CDR1 and CDR2 sequences are LNHDA and SQIVND (reference sequence). The CDR3 is 14 residues long. Trimming cost V 6 bases and J 2 bases; bases outside gene matches: 5. This CDR3 reads CASSTGQFTDTQYF. The CDR3 DNA sequence: TGTGCCAGTAGCACGGGACAGTTCACAGATACGCAGTATTTT.

This CDR3 is CASSQEGSRGGSYNEQFF. The CDR3 region has the DNA TGCGCCAGCAGCCAAGAGGGGTCGAGAGGGGGCTCCTACAATGAGCAGTTCTTC. The chain combines TRBV4-1 with TRBJ2-1; possible D gene TRBD1, 6 bases. This CDR3 region has 18 residues. Germline-derived CDR1 and CDR2 are MGHRA and YSYEKL. The V end lost 0 bases, the J end lost 0 bases, and 15 bases lay between the germline ends.

The chain employs TRBV10-1 and TRBJ2-7; D perhaps matches TRBD1 (5 bases). In germline, CDR1 is WNHNN, CDR2 SYGVQD (reference sequence). Trimming cost V 5 bases and J 0 bases, with 17 bases left between them. This CDR3 spans 16 amino acids. CDR3 loop: CASSNRTSLSSYEQYF. CDR3 sequence (DNA): TGCGCCAGCAGTAATAGGACATCCCTCAGCTCCTACGAGCAGTACTTC.

J is TRBJ2-2 and V is TRBV9, with a weak D call TRBD2 (6 bases). The CDR3 is 13 amino acids. The germline CDR1 and CDR2 sequences are SGDLS and YYNGEE. V lost 4 bases to trimming and J lost 12 bases, with 16 bases between them. As DNA, the CDR3 is TGTGCCAGCAGCCCCGCCGGGACTCCTAAGCTGTTTTTT. Translating it yields CASSPAGTPKLFF.